This TCR beta chain was found in a study of control samples from healthy donors and cancer patients (dated by TCRdb to about 2020). The library was made by the immunoSEQ multiplex PCR assay. Not all clones reach the TCRdb copy of this immuneACCESS table, which keeps in-frame sequences only. Checked studies attribute under half of the gap to unresolved V genes and leave the rest unexplained. The sample table shows some 40,000 clones, and around 88% are seen once. Roughly a fifth of the sample is held by the ten biggest clonotypes. The CDR3 runs 15 residues from the cysteine to the phenylalanine. Only CDR3 DNA is held: 45 bases, read in frame from base 1. From a lookup of the germline V gene, CDR1 and CDR2 are SNHLY and FYNNEI. Trimming at the junction amounts to 5 bases on V and 9 bases on J, and the germline ends lie 20 bases apart. Of note for this clone: The antigen it recognizes is unknown. No per-base quality is available; no much larger clone lies one base away.

Material: PBMCs. The V gene is TRBV2 and the J gene is TRBJ2-1, and possibly TRBD1, on 6 matching bases. This clonotype was sampled from a woman aged 55-69 years with lung cancer. In nucleotide form, the sequence is TGTGCCAGCAGTCCTTCACAGGGAAGGGTAGCTGAGCAGTTCTTC. The resulting protein is CASSPSQGRVAEQFF. Where the CDR3 stops, the reference TRBV2 and TRBJ2-1 genes take over; the full variable domain is EPEVTQTPSHQVTQMGQEVILRCVPISNHLYFYWYRQILGQKVEFLVSFYNNEISEKSEIFDDQFSVERPDGSNFTLKIRSTKLEDSAMYFCASSPSQGRVAEQFFGPGTRLTVL.